This T cell receptor (beta chain) was identified in a study of T cells in localized non-small cell lung cancer. General study findings and limits: Tumor showed lower T cell clonality than uninvolved adjacent lung, where it was highest. Because only a single region of the tumor was sequenced, heterogeneity remains possible. A median about 50 of the top 100 tumor clones appeared in adjacent lung.

Trimming took off 3 bases at V and 4 bases at J, with 12 bases between the two ends. The CDR3 extends over 14 amino acids. Germline CDR1 is SGHNT and CDR2 is YYREEE (reference sequence). Sequencing used immunoSEQ multiplex PCR; TCRdb keeps in-frame clones, though not all of them. The table records roughly 90,000 clones, around 90% of them present only once. Notes on this clone: As yet, its antigen is unknown.

This receptor was identified in a woman between 35 and 75 years old with stage II squamous cell lung carcinoma. This sample comprised PBMCs, obtained before any cancer treatment. The rearrangement links TRBV5-4 to TRBJ2-3, with D possibly being TRBD2 (6 bases). The CDR3 reads CASSSKAGPDTQYF. In nucleotides, the CDR3 is TGTGCCAGCAGCTCTAAAGCGGGCCCAGATACGCAGTATTTT.